The 9 T cell receptor beta chains presented below share a single source sample, sequenced in a study of T cells in Graves' hyperthyroidism and ophthalmopathy. Authors of the study amplified TCR beta CDR3 regions from RNA transcripts. The HTBI primer set drove a first-round RT-PCR of the TCR CDR3. One entry per CDR3 protein results from TCRdb running MiXCR on the multiplex PCR reads. The data contain a few hundred thousand distinct CDR3 sequences, roughly 15% of them singletons. Sample: blood. The receptors derive from a woman younger than 35 with Graves' hyperthyroidism.

The gene calls are TRBV27 and TRBJ2-7; D uncertain. CDR3 length equals 14 residues. Trimming removed 3 bases at V and 2 bases at J, with 11 bases between. Germline V gives CDR1 MNHEY, CDR2 SMNVEV (reference sequence). The CDR3 loop is CASSFQHSTYEQYF. The DNA for the CDR3 is TGTGCCAGCAGTTTCCAACATTCTACCTACGAGCAGTACTTC.

This clonotype was seen ten or more times. This chain connects TRBV28 to TRBJ1-1; D perhaps matches TRBD1 (6 bases). V was pared by 2 bases and J by 9 bases, with 13 bases between. Looked up from germline, CDR1 is MDHEN and CDR2 is SYDVKM. The CDR3 sequence is 13 residues long. The CDR3 region is CASSLGRGKKAFF. The DNA for the CDR3 is TGTGCCAGCAGTTTAGGCAGGGGAAAGAAAGCTTTCTTT.

The table lists this clonotype with a count of one. The rearrangement uses TRBV2 and TRBJ1-1; D is unclear. The germline gives CDR1 SNHLY, CDR2 FYNNEI. The CDR3 loop spans 13 amino acids. Trimming removed 1 base at V and 4 bases at J, with 7 bases between. CDR3: CASSEGTSTEAFF. The CDR3 DNA follows: TGTGCCAGCAGTGAAGGGACGAGCACTGAAGCTTTCTTT.

This rearrangement joins TRBV9 to TRBJ1-3; 10 nucleotides line up with TRBD1. The V segment lost 3 bases and the J segment 2 bases; nucleotides outside the gene matches: 2. The CDR3 consists of 15 residues. CDR1 and CDR2 from the germline V gene are SGDLS and YYNGEE. The CDR3 DNA is TGTGCCAGCAGCGCAGGACAGGGGGCTGGAAACACCATATATTTT. Translation gives CASSAGQGAGNTIYF.

This clonotype occurred many times. The V call is TRBV30, the J call TRBJ1-1, with 8 bases identical to TRBD1. J lost 7 bases, V lost 5 bases, and 9 bases had no gene match. The CDR3 sequence is 13 residues long. Germline assignment: CDR1 GTSNPN and CDR2 SVGIG (reference sequence). CDR3 sequence: CAWANSGGLEAFF. As DNA, the CDR3 is TGTGCCTGGGCAAATTCAGGGGGCCTTGAAGCTTTCTTT.

Turning to this clonotype: A much larger clone lies one base from this, so it may be a read error. This rearrangement joins TRBV12-5 to TRBJ1-1; D call uncertain. The CDR3 totals 13 residues. Germline CDR1 is LGHNT and CDR2 is FRNRAP. V was clipped by 3 bases and J by 1 base, with 6 bases between them. Here the CDR3 reads CASGFVQNTEAFF. The CDR3 DNA is TGTGCTAGTGGTTTTGTCCAGAACACTGAAGCTTTCTTT.

This clonotype was seen ten or more times. The chain couples TRBV6-2 or TRBV6-3 to TRBJ2-5; 7 nucleotides align to TRBD2. The CDR3 has 12 amino acids. The germline V gene encodes CDR1 MNHEY and CDR2 SVGEGT. The junction had 5 bases not matched to a gene; V was cut back by 8 bases and J by 5 bases. The CDR3 spells CASSSGMETQYF. For the CDR3, the DNA is TGTGCCAGCTCCAGCGGGATGGAGACCCAGTACTTC.

Many counts were recorded for this clonotype. The V gene is TRBV20-1, the J gene TRBJ2-5, with a possible D match to TRBD1 (5 bases). V gave up 1 base and J gave up 1 base, with 13 bases separating them. This CDR3 has 15 amino acids. Germline-derived CDR1 and CDR2 are DFQATT and SNEGSKA (reference sequence). This CDR3 reads CSARGTQHLQETQYF. CDR3 nucleotide sequence: TGCAGTGCTAGAGGGACACAGCATCTCCAAGAGACCCAGTACTTC.

Many counts were recorded for this clonotype. This chain links TRBV10-3 with TRBJ1-5, with D possibly being TRBD1 (6 bases). Germline CDR1 reads ENHRY; CDR2 reads SYGVKD. The CDR3 loop spans 13 amino acids. Trimming shortened V by 10 bases and J by 2 bases, and 12 bases separated the two germline ends. DNA of the CDR3: TGTGCCAGCTCATCAGGGGGCAATCAGCCCCAGCATTTT. Translation: CASSSGGNQPQHF.